A selection of T cell receptor beta chains follows, all from one sample in a study of T-cell memory formation after mild COVID-19. MiXCR, run by TCRdb on the 5' RACE reads, gives a single entry per CDR3 protein. The data show some 350,000 distinct CDR3 sequences, around a sixth seen once. The sample consisted of PBMCs or a T cell subset sorted from them (not recorded which). All receptors come from a man between 18 and 29 years old who had mild COVID-19 (a few samples of this study predate the infection). Cell type and time point are not known. Each CDR3 is given with its conserved first and last residue. Fields, in order: D gene, clone size, V gene, J gene, CDR3 DNA, CDR3 protein. The D gene is left open where the match is weak. Not every row has a clone size; where given, it reads once, few, many or a size class.

TRBD2	-	TRBV18	TRBJ2-5	TGTGCCAGCTCACCGCCTAGCGGGTACCAAGAGACCCAGTACTTC	CASSPPSGYQETQYF
-	-	TRBV5-1	TRBJ2-1	TGCGCCAGCAGCTTGGATGCGAATGAGCAGTTCTTC	CASSLDANEQFF
TRBD1	many	TRBV15	TRBJ1-1	TGTGCCACCAGCAGAGGGAACAGGGGTGAAGCTTTCTTT	CATSRGNRGEAFF
TRBD2	-	TRBV7-9	TRBJ2-2	TGTGCCAGCAGCGAAAGAGCGGGGGGCCCCGGGGAGCTGTTTTTT	CASSERAGGPGELFF
TRBD1	-	TRBV28	TRBJ2-2	TGTGCCAGCAGTACTGACAGGGCCTCCACTACTACCGGGGAGCTGTTTTTT	CASSTDRASTTTGELFF
-	few	TRBV6-2/TRBV6-3	TRBJ2-5	TGTGCCAGCAGTTACCACGGGGGATCAGAGACCCAGTACTTC	CASSYHGGSETQYF
-	many	TRBV5-6	TRBJ2-5	TGTGCCAGCAGCTTGGTTTCCGATCCCCAGTACTTC	CASSLVSDPQYF
TRBD2	few	TRBV20-1	TRBJ2-2	TGCAGTGCTACCGCTAGCGGGGGGGCCGGGGAGCTGTTTTTT	CSATASGGAGELFF
TRBD1	-	TRBV12-3/TRBV12-4	TRBJ1-1	TGTGCCAGCAGTTTCCCTGGGACAGGAGGTTACACTGAAGCTTTCTTT	CASSFPGTGGYTEAFF
-	few	TRBV7-8	TRBJ2-5	TGTGCCAGTACAGGGTTTTACTACCAAGAGACCCAGTACTTC	CASTGFYYQETQYF
-	few	TRBV20-1	TRBJ2-1	TGCAGTGGCACAGCAAGAAATAGGTTCTACAATGAGCAGTTCTTC	CSGTARNRFYNEQFF
-	-	TRBV27	TRBJ2-3	TGTGCCAGCAGTTTCTGGCAGGTCACAGATACGCAGTATTTT	CASSFWQVTDTQYF
-	-	TRBV6-5	TRBJ2-6	TGTGCCAGCAGGGGAGACAGCCTAAGAGAGGCCAACGTCCTGACTTTC	CASRGDSLREANVLTF
-	few	TRBV3-1	TRBJ1-3	TGTGCCAGCAGCCAACGGGAGATCCTGAACACCATATATTTT	CASSQREILNTIYF
-	-	TRBV7-2	TRBJ2-1	TGTGCCAGCAGCTTAGCGCTAAGTGTCAATGAGCAGTTCTTC	CASSLALSVNEQFF
TRBD1	few	TRBV18	TRBJ2-5	TGTGCCAGCGCCTGGGACAGCCGAGGGGAGACCCAGTACTTC	CASAWDSRGETQYF
-	few	TRBV20-1	TRBJ2-5	TGCAGTGCTAGATACTTGGCGGGGTGGCAAGAGACCCAGTACTTC	CSARYLAGWQETQYF
TRBD1	-	TRBV19	TRBJ2-3	TGTGCCAGTAGTATGACAGGGGGATATACGCAGTATTTT	CASSMTGGYTQYF
-	few	TRBV6-2/TRBV6-3	TRBJ2-1	TGTGCCAGCAGCAATGCGGGGTCCTACAATGAGCAGTTCTTC	CASSNAGSYNEQFF
-	many	TRBV6-1	TRBJ1-2	TGTGCCAGCAGTCGAAGTGGGCAGGGGACTAACTATGGCTACACCTTC	CASSRSGQGTNYGYTF
TRBD1	few	TRBV29-1	TRBJ1-6	TGCAGCGTGAAGGACAGGGGAGCTAATTCACCCCTCCACTTT	CSVKDRGANSPLHF
-	-	TRBV20-1	TRBJ1-6	TGCAGTGCGCAGGGCAATAATTCACCCCTCCACTTT	CSAQGNNSPLHF
TRBD1	-	TRBV2	TRBJ2-3	TGTGCCAGCAGTGGACAGGGTTTAAAAGATACGCAGTATTTT	CASSGQGLKDTQYF
-	many	TRBV11-2	TRBJ1-1	TGTGCCAGCAGCTTAGCACGGTCCGGCACTGAAGCTTTCTTT	CASSLARSGTEAFF
-	-	TRBV7-9	TRBJ2-7	TGTGCCAGCAGTTTAGGGGAGGAATACGAGCAGTACTTC	CASSLGEEYEQYF
TRBD2	few	TRBV20-1	TRBJ2-3	TGCAGTGCTAGTTGGCCCCGGACTAGCGGGGTCACAGATACGCAGTATTTT	CSASWPRTSGVTDTQYF
TRBD1	few	TRBV18	TRBJ2-6	TGTGCCAGCTCATCCTCAGGGGGCGGCGACGTCCTGACTTTC	CASSSSGGGDVLTF
-	few	TRBV20-1	TRBJ1-5	TGCAGTGCTAGAGACCAGGATCAGCCCCAGCATTTT	CSARDQDQPQHF
TRBD1	few	TRBV6-5	TRBJ1-2	TGTGCCAGCAGTTACCAACGACAGGGGATAGTCTACACCTTC	CASSYQRQGIVYTF
-	-	TRBV19	TRBJ1-1	TGTGCCAGTAGTATACTCACTGAAGCTTTCTTT	CASSILTEAFF
-	few	TRBV4-3	TRBJ1-5	TGCGCCAGCAGCCCCGGACTGGGTCGCAATCAGCCCCAGCATTTT	CASSPGLGRNQPQHF
TRBD1	many	TRBV5-6	TRBJ2-2	TGTGCCAGCAGAACCGGGACAGGGCCGAACACCGGGGAGCTGTTTTTT	CASRTGTGPNTGELFF
TRBD1	-	TRBV2	TRBJ2-7	TGTGCCAGCACAGGACAGGGGGCAGTCGAGCAGTACTTC	CASTGQGAVEQYF
TRBD2	-	TRBV7-8	TRBJ2-5	TGTGCCACCTGTGGTGGGGGGGATATAGAGACCCAGTACTTC	CATCGGGDIETQYF
-	-	TRBV4-1	TRBJ2-1	TGCGCCAGCAGCCAAGATTTCTTGCGGGACTACAATGAGCAGTTCTTC	CASSQDFLRDYNEQFF
-	few	TRBV5-6	TRBJ1-6	TGTGCCAGCAGCGCGAGACAGGCCGTGGATTCACCCCTCCACTTT	CASSARQAVDSPLHF
TRBD1	-	TRBV6-1	TRBJ1-5	TGTGCCAGCAGGGGGGACAGGCCATATAGCAATCAGCCCCAGCATTTT	CASRGDRPYSNQPQHF
TRBD1	many	TRBV5-1	TRBJ1-2	TGCGCCAGCAGTTCTCAAGGCGCACAGGGGGCGAGTAGCTATGGCTACACCTTC	CASSSQGAQGASSYGYTF
-	-	TRBV20-1	TRBJ1-2	TGCAGTGCTAGACAGACAGAGAACTATGGCTACACCTTC	CSARQTENYGYTF
-	-	TRBV5-5	TRBJ1-3	TGTGCCAGCAGCGCAACCAGCAGGGGTCTGACTCCGGCGAGGGGAAACACCATATATTTT	CASSATSRGLTPARGNTIYF
TRBD1	few	TRBV30	TRBJ2-7	TGTGCCTGGCAATCCGGGACAGCATCCTACGAGCAGTACTTC	CAWQSGTASYEQYF
TRBD1	few	TRBV28	TRBJ1-1	TGTGCCAGCAGACGACCGGGACAGGCGGCCGCTTTCTTT	CASRRPGQAAAFF
-	-	TRBV5-6	TRBJ2-3	TGTGCCAGCAGCGAGTGGCGGGTTGGGAGCACAGATACGCAGTATTTT	CASSEWRVGSTDTQYF
TRBD1	few	TRBV9	TRBJ1-1	TGTGCCAGTGGGCCAGGGGGAGGGTACACTGAAGCTTTCTTT	CASGPGGGYTEAFF
TRBD2	-	TRBV7-3	TRBJ2-1	TGTGCCAGCAGCTTGGGGACTAGCGATTACAATGAGCAGTTCTTC	CASSLGTSDYNEQFF
TRBD1	many	TRBV10-3	TRBJ2-4	TGTGCCATCAGCACGACAGGGGGGGGAAACATTCAGTACTTC	CAISTTGGGNIQYF
-	few	TRBV4-3	TRBJ1-1	TGCGCCAGCAGCCAAGACCGCTACATGAACACTGAAGCTTTCTTT	CASSQDRYMNTEAFF
-	many	TRBV16	TRBJ2-7	TGTGCCAGCAGCCATCGGGGATCCTACGAGCAGTACTTC	CASSHRGSYEQYF
-	-	TRBV5-1	TRBJ2-5	TGCGCCAGCAGCTTCTACCCAGTGGGGGAATCTACCACCCAGTACTTC	CASSFYPVGESTTQYF
TRBD2	-	TRBV20-1	TRBJ2-1	TGCAGTGCTCGGGGGGGCCCCTACAATGAGCAGTTCTTC	CSARGGPYNEQFF
-	few	TRBV11-2	TRBJ1-6	TGTGCCAGCAGCTTAGTGTCAGGGCCTCTCCTCCACTTT	CASSLVSGPLLHF
-	few	TRBV5-6	TRBJ1-4	TGTGCCAGCAGCTTACAGCCGGATGAAAAACTGTTTTTT	CASSLQPDEKLFF
TRBD1	-	TRBV30	TRBJ2-1	TGTGCCTGGAGTACCGTACCGGGACAGGGGAACAATGAGCAGTTCTTC	CAWSTVPGQGNNEQFF
-	-	TRBV4-2	TRBJ2-1	TGTGCCAGCAGCCAAGATCGGGTCCGGAGTCCCCCTTGGGGCAATGAGCAGTTCTTC	CASSQDRVRSPPWGNEQFF
TRBD1	-	TRBV6-2/TRBV6-3	TRBJ1-3	TGTGCCAGCAGTTACTACCCGGGACAGGGATCTTTTGGAAACACCATATATTTT	CASSYYPGQGSFGNTIYF
-	few	TRBV5-5	TRBJ2-2	TGTGCCAGCAGCTTGCTTGGGGAGAACACCGGGGAGCTGTTTTTT	CASSLLGENTGELFF
TRBD1	few	TRBV2	TRBJ1-6	TGTGCCAGCAGGCTCCGACAGGGTGGTTCACCCCTCCACTTT	CASRLRQGGSPLHF
-	-	TRBV6-6	TRBJ1-3	TGTGCCAGCACCCCCTCTGGAAACACCATATATTTT	CASTPSGNTIYF